The 16 T cell receptor beta chains below were found in one sample sequenced in a study of blood T cell repertoires in COVID-19. TCRdb's copy holds only in-frame clones and misses some; the assay was immunoSEQ multiplex PCR. The data hold about 95,000 clones, with roughly 76% observed a single time. The source material was peripheral blood. The receptors here all came from a man older than 75 with COVID-19, enrolled during active disease.

The chain employs TRBV4-2 and TRBJ1-2; 11 bases line up with TRBD1. Per germline, CDR1 LGHNA and CDR2 YNFKEQ. V dropped 3 bases and J dropped 7; count of bases not matched to a gene: 13. The CDR3 contains 17 residues. The CDR3, as DNA: TGTGCCAGCAGCCAGGATGGACAGGGGGCGTCGAGGTCTGGCTACACCTTC. It translates to CASSQDGQGASRSGYTF.

The chain joins TRBV5-4 to TRBJ2-5; TRBD2 matches 8 bases. This CDR3 contains 15 residues. CDR1 and CDR2 from the germline V gene are SGHNT and YYREEE (reference sequence). Trimming took 6 bases from V and 4 from J; bases not matched to a gene: 11. CDR3 in amino acids: CASTTLGGASETQYF. In DNA, the CDR3 is TGTGCCAGCACCACCCTCGGGGGGGCTTCAGAGACCCAGTACTTC.

The count of this clone is one. This chain joins TRBV5-1 and TRBJ2-1; the D is unclear. The CDR3 is 11 amino acids. CDR1 is SGHRS and CDR2 is YFSETQ in the germline V gene. The V gene lost 1 base and the J gene lost 7 bases, with 3 bases spanning the gap. CDR3 DNA: TGCGCCAGCAGCTTGATAAATGAGCAGTTCTTC. Protein sequence: CASSLINEQFF.

CDR3 residues: CASSRRAGYNEQFF. In DNA form, the CDR3 reads TGTGCCAGCAGTCGGCGGGCTGGATACAATGAGCAGTTCTTC. The chain has TRBV28 and TRBJ2-1, with a possible D match to TRBD2 (5 bases). This CDR3 comprises 14 residues. V was trimmed by 5 bases and J by 4 bases, leaving 12 bases between them. Germline V CDR1 and CDR2: MDHEN, SYDVKM.

The genes are TRBV10-3 and TRBJ2-1, with D unclear. V was clipped by 3 bases and J by 6 bases, with 15 bases between them. Germline V gene lookup returns CDR1 ENHRY and CDR2 SYGVKD. This CDR3 region has 15 residues. In DNA form, the CDR3 reads TGTGCCATCAGTGAATCCGACCGGTCGGGCAATGAGCAGTTCTTC. Its protein is CAISESDRSGNEQFF.

The gene calls are TRBV5-4 and TRBJ2-1; D gene uncertain. The germline V gene encodes CDR1 SGHNT and CDR2 YYREEE (reference sequence). Trimming took 4 bases from V and 0 from J, leaving 11 bases between them. The length of the CDR3 is 15 residues. CDR3 protein: CASSDHRSSYNEQFF. The CDR3 nucleotides read TGTGCCAGCAGCGACCACCGGAGCTCCTACAATGAGCAGTTCTTC.

V usage is TRBV30 and J usage is TRBJ2-5; 13 nucleotides agree with TRBD2. The CDR3 runs to 17 residues. The junction had 8 bases not matched to a gene; V was cut back by 2 bases and J by 2 bases. Germline V gene lookup returns CDR1 GTSNPN and CDR2 SVGIG (reference sequence). The CDR3 region has the DNA TGTGCCTGGAGTCCCCCCACGGGACTAGCGGGGCAAGAGACCCAGTACTTC. Its protein product is CAWSPPTGLAGQETQYF.

This clone has a handful of counts. The rearrangement links TRBV7-2 to TRBJ2-7; 7 bases match TRBD1. Germline-derived CDR1 and CDR2 are SGHTA and FQGNSA. The V segment lost 5 bases and the J segment 2 bases; nucleotides outside the gene matches: 6. The CDR3 contains 14 residues. The CDR3 DNA sequence: TGTGCCAGCAGCCCGCGACAGGGTCCCTACGAGCAGTACTTC. Residues: CASSPRQGPYEQYF.

The rearrangement links TRBV7-9 to TRBJ2-1, with 9 bases lining up with TRBD1. The CDR3 totals 14 residues. Trimming cost V 3 bases and J 7 bases; bases outside gene matches: 4. CDR1 SEHNR and CDR2 FQNEAQ come from the germline V gene (reference sequence). CDR3 nucleotide sequence: TGTGCCAGCAGCTTTGGGACAGGGTGGAATGAGCAGTTCTTC. Protein sequence: CASSFGTGWNEQFF.

V is TRBV7-3 and J is TRBJ2-1, with TRBD1 matching over 9 bases. V lost 6 bases to trimming and J lost 7 bases; unmatched junction nucleotides: 7. CDR1 and CDR2 (germline): SGHTA, FQGTGA. This CDR3 contains 14 residues. Here the CDR3 DNA reads TGTGCCAGCAGTTCCGGGACAGGGATGAATGAGCAGTTCTTC. Protein: CASSSGTGMNEQFF.

The J gene is TRBJ2-1, the V gene TRBV30; TRBD2 matches at 14 bases. J was trimmed by 4 bases and V by 3 bases; bases with no gene match: 20. CDR3 length: 21 residues. Germline values: CDR1 GTSNPN, CDR2 SVGIG (reference sequence). This CDR3 is CAWRPGLAGEGPDHQYNEQFF. CDR3 nucleotide sequence: TGTGCCTGGAGGCCGGGACTAGCGGGAGAAGGCCCGGACCACCAATACAATGAGCAGTTCTTC.

This clone was detected a few times. The rearrangement joins TRBV6-5 to TRBJ1-4; perhaps TRBD1 as D (5 bases). Germline lookup yields CDR1 MNHEY and CDR2 SVGAGI. V gave up 6 bases and J gave up 9 bases, with 17 bases separating them. The CDR3 consists of 14 residues. CDR3: CASSSGFGAKKLFF. CDR3 nucleotides: TGTGCCAGCAGCTCAGGGTTTGGAGCCAAAAAACTGTTTTTT.

The CDR3 nucleotides are TGCAGCGTTGAAAGTGCTACCGGCTACACCTTC. This sequence encodes CSVESATGYTF. V is TRBV29-1 and J is TRBJ1-2, with D unresolved. V was trimmed by 2 bases and J by 8 bases, leaving 9 bases between them. Germline V CDR1 and CDR2: SQVTM, ANQGSEA. The CDR3 runs 11 residues.

The CDR3 is CASRDPGSEQFF. The CDR3 DNA reads as TGTGCCAGCAGAGACCCGGGTAGTGAGCAGTTCTTC. V gene TRBV12-3 or TRBV12-4 combines with J gene TRBJ2-1; D is uncertain. V dropped 6 bases and J dropped 9 bases, with 12 bases sitting between them. The CDR3 sequence is 12 residues long.

The rearrangement links TRBV3-1 (or the pseudogene TRBV3-2) to TRBJ2-2; TRBD1 is a possible D gene (5 bases). The germline CDR1 and CDR2 sequences are LGHDT and YNNKEL (reference sequence). The CDR3 is 17 residues long. V lost 0 bases, J lost 0 bases, and 11 bases lay in between. The DNA of the CDR3 is TGTGCCAGCAGCCAAGAAGGAAGGACAACGAACACCGGGGAGCTGTTTTTT. It is translated as CASSQEGRTTNTGELFF.

The chain recombines TRBV7-3 with TRBJ2-2; TRBD1 is a possible D gene (6 bases). Between the trimmed V and J ends, which lost 6 bases and 5 bases, there was a span of 13 bases. CDR1 and CDR2 from the germline V gene are SGHTA and FQGTGA. CDR3 length: 14 amino acids. The CDR3 region has the DNA TGTGCCAGCAGACAACCAGGGGTGACCGGGGAGCTGTTTTTT. Protein: CASRQPGVTGELFF.